This T cell receptor beta chain was sequenced during a study of cytomegalovirus exposure and HLA in healthy donors. Looking at the study overall: Falling in the Caucasian-associated ancestry cluster were 80% to 90% of under 500 genotyped donors.

V shed 4 bases, J shed 5 bases, and the junction held 9 bases outside the gene matches. This CDR3 contains 15 residues. Germline CDR1 GTSNPN, CDR2 SVGIG (reference sequence). The PCR made use of 60 Vbeta and 13 Jbeta primers. TCRdb keeps only in-frame clones here, not all; method: immunoSEQ multiplex PCR. The data hold about 200,000 clones, with over 60% observed a single time. The sequence derives from a woman aged 40 to 49 in good health and CMV-seronegative. The sequencing input was PBMCs. The chain links TRBV30 to TRBJ2-1; TRBD2 agrees at 9 bases. CDR3 DNA: TGTGCCTGGACACCGGGACTAGCTATTGACAATGAGCAGTTCTTC. This translates into CAWTPGLAIDNEQFF.